The text below deals with one TCR beta chain. This specimen belongs to a study of blood T cell repertoires in COVID-19. Study-wide background: There were acute and convalescent COVID-19 samples, and they came from the United States, Italy and Spain. The cDNA or gDNA used as material had been derived from T cells, B-cell-depleted T cells, or PBMCs.

Original methodology: Amplification of reference gene primers was used by the study to estimate nucleated cell counts. The assay was immunoSEQ multiplex PCR, and TCRdb's table has in-frame clones only and misses some. V and J calls and clone size are as listed in that table; D and trimming were resolved from the DNA. This table holds over 350,000 clones, approximately 90% found once. Trimming cost V 3 bases and J 10 bases; bases outside gene matches: 11. This CDR3 is 15 amino acids long. CDR1 KGHDR and CDR2 SFDVKD come from the germline V gene. The TCR was taken from a woman in her 30s with acute or convalescent COVID-19. This chain connects TRBV24-1 to TRBJ2-5; 9 nucleotides line up with TRBD1. Sequencing used peripheral blood. Here the CDR3 DNA reads TGTGCCACCAGTGATGGGCCGGGACAGGGTACTGACCAGTACTTC. Its protein product is CATSDGPGQGTDQYF.